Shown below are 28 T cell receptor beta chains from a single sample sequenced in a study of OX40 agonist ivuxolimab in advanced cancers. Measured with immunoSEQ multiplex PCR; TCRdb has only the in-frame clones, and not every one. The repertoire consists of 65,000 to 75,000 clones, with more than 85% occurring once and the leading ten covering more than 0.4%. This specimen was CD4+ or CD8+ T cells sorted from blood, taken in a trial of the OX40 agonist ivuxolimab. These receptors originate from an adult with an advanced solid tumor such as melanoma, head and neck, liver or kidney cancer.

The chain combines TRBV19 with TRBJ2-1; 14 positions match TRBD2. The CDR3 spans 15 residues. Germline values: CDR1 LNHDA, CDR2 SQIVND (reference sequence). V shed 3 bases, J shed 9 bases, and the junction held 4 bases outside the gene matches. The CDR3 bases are TGTGCCAGTAGTATCACGGGACTAGCGGGAGTTGAGCAGTTCTTC. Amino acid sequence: CASSITGLAGVEQFF.

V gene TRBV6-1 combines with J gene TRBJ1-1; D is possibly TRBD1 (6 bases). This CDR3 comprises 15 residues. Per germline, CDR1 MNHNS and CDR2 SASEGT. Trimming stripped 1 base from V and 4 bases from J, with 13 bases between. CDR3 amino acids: CASSEDGGGGTEAFF. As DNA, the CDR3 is TGTGCCAGCAGTGAAGACGGGGGGGGCGGCACTGAAGCTTTCTTT.

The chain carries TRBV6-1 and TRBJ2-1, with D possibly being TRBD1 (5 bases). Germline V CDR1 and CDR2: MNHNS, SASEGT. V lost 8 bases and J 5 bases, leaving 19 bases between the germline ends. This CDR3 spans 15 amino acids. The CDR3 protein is CASLPQFVQDNEQFF. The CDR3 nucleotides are TGTGCCAGCCTCCCCCAGTTTGTACAGGACAATGAGCAGTTCTTC.

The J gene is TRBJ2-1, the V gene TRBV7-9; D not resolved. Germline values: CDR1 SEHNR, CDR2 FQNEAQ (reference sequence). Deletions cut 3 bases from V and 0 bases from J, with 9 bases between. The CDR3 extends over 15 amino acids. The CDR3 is CASSLLKSSYNEQFF. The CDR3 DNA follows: TGTGCCAGCAGCTTGTTAAAAAGCTCCTACAATGAGCAGTTCTTC.

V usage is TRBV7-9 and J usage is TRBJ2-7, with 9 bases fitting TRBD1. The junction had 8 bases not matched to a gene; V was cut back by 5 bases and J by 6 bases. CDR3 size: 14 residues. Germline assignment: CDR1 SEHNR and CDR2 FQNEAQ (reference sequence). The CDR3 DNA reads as TGTGCCAGCAGCCCAACGACAGGGGGAATCGAGCAGTACTTC. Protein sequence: CASSPTTGGIEQYF.

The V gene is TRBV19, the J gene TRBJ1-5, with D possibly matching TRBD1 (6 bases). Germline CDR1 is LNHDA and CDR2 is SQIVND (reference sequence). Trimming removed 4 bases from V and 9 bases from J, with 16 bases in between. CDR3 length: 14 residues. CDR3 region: CASSNSGVPRPQHF. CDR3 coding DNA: TGTGCCAGTAGTAACTCAGGGGTACCTCGGCCCCAGCATTTT.

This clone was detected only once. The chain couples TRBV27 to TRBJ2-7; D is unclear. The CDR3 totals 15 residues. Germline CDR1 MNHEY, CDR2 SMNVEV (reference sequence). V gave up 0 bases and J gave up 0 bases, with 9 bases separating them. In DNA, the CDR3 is TGTGCCAGCAGTTTATCGGGTCGCAGCTCCTACGAGCAGTACTTC. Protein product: CASSLSGRSSYEQYF.

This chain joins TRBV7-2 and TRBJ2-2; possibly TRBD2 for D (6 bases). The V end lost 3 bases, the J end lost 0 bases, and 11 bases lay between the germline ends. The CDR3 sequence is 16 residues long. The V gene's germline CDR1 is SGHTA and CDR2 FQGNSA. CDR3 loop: CASSLEGPTNTGELFF. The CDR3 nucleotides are TGTGCCAGCAGCTTGGAGGGGCCGACGAACACCGGGGAGCTGTTTTTT. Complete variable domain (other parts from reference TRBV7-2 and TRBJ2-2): GAGVSQSPSNKVTEKGKDVELRCDPISGHTALYWYRQSLGQGLEFLIYFQGNSAPDKSGLPSDRFSAERTGGSVSTLTIQRTQQEDSAVYLCASSLEGPTNTGELFFGEGSRLTVL.

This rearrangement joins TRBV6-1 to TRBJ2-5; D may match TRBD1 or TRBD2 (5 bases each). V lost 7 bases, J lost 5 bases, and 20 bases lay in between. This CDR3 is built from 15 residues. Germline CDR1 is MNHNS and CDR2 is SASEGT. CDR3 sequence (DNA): TGTGCCAGCACCCCGGGGCTACTAGGATGGGAGACCCAGTACTTC. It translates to CASTPGLLGWETQYF.

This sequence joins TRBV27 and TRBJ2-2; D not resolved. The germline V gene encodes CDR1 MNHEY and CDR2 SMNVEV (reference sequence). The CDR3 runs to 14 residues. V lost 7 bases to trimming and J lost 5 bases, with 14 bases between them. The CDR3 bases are TGTGCCAGCACCACCACGTGGGAAACCGGGGAGCTGTTTTTT. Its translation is CASTTTWETGELFF.

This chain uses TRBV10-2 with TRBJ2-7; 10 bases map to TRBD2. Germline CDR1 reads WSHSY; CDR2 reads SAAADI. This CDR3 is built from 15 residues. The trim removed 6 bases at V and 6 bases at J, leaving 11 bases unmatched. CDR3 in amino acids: CASSTPLAGGGEQYF. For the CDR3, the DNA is TGCGCCAGCAGCACTCCGTTAGCGGGAGGTGGCGAGCAGTACTTC.

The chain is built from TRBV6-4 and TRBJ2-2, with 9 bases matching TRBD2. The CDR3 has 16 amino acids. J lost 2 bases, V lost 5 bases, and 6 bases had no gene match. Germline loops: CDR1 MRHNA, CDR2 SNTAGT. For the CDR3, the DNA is TGTGCCAGCAGTTTAAATAGCGGGAGAAACACCGGGGAGCTGTTTTTT. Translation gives CASSLNSGRNTGELFF.

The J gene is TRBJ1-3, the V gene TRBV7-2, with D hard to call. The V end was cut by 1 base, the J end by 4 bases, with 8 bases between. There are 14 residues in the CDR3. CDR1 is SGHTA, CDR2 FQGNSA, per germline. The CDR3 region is CASSLGQHGNTIYF. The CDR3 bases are TGTGCCAGCAGCTTAGGGCAGCACGGAAACACCATATATTTT.

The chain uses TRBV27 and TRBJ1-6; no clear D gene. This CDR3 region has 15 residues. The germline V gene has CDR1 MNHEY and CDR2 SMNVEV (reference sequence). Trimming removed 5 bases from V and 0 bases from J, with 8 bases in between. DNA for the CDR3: TGTGCCAGCAGTCTAGTCAGCTCCTATAATTCACCCCTCCACTTT. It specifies CASSLVSSYNSPLHF.

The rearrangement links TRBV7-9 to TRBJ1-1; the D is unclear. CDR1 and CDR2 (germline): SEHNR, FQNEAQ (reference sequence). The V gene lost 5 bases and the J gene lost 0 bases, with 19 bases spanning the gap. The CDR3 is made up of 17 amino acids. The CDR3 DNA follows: TGTGCCAGCAGCGCCCCGGTTGGAGGGATCATGAACACTGAAGCTTTCTTT. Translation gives CASSAPVGGIMNTEAFF.

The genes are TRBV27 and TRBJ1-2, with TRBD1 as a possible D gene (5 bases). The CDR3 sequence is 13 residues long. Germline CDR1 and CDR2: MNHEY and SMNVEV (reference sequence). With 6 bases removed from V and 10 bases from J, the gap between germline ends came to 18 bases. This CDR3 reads CASRVGEGDPYTF. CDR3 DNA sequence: TGTGCCAGCAGGGTAGGAGAAGGGGATCCCTACACCTTC.

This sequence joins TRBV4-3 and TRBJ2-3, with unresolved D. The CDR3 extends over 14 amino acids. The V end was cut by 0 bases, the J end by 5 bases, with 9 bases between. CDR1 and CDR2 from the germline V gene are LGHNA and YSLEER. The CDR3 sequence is CASSQDLLRDTQYF. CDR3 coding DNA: TGCGCCAGCAGCCAAGATCTCCTCAGAGATACGCAGTATTTT.

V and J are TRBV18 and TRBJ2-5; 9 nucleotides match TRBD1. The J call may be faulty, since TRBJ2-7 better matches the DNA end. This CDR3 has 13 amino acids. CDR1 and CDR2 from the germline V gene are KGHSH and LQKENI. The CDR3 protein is CASSEDRGYEQYF. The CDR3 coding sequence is TGTGCCAGCTCTGAGGACAGGGGCTACGAGCAGTACTTC.

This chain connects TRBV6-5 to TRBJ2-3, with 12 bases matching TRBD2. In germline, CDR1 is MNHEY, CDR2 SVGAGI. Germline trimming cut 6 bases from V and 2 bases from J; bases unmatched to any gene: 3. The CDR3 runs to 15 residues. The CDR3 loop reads CASSRTSGATDTQYF. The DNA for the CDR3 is TGTGCCAGCAGCAGGACTAGCGGGGCCACAGATACGCAGTATTTT.

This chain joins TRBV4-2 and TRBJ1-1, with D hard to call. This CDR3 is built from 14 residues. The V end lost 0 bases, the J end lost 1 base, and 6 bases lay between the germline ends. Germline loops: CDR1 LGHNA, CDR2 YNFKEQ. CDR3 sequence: CASSQDSENTEAFF. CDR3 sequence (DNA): TGTGCCAGCAGCCAAGATTCGGAGAACACTGAAGCTTTCTTT.

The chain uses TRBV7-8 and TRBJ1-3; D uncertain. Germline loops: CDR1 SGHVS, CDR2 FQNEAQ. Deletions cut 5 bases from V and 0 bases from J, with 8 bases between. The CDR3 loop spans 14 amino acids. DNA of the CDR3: TGTGCCAGCAGCATTCCGAGCTCTGGAAACACCATATATTTT. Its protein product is CASSIPSSGNTIYF.

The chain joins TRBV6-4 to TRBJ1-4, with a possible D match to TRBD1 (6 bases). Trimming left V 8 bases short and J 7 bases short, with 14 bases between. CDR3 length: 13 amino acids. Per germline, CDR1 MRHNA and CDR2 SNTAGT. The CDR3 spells CASLGGRIEKLFF. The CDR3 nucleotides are TGTGCCAGCTTGGGGGGGCGTATTGAAAAACTGTTTTTT.

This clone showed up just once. CDR3 residues: CASSPPLSASSYEQYF. CDR3 DNA: TGTGCCAGCTCACCACCGCTCAGTGCCAGCTCCTACGAGCAGTACTTC. The genes are TRBV18 and TRBJ2-7; D uncertain. CDR1 and CDR2 (germline): KGHSH, LQKENI. Trimming removed 0 bases from V and 0 bases from J, with 12 bases in between. The length of the CDR3 is 16 residues.

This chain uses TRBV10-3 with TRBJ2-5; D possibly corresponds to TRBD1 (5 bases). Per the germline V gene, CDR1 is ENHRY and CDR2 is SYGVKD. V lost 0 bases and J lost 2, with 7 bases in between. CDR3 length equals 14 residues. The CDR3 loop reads CAISESGQQETQYF. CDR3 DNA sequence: TGTGCCATCAGTGAGTCGGGGCAGCAAGAGACCCAGTACTTC.

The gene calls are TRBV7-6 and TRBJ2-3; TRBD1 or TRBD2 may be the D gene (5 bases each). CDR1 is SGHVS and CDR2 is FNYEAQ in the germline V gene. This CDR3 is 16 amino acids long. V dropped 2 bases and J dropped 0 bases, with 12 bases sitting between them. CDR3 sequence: CASSLSSRGSTDTQYF. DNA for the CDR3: TGTGCCAGCAGCTTATCCTCACGGGGCAGCACAGATACGCAGTATTTT.

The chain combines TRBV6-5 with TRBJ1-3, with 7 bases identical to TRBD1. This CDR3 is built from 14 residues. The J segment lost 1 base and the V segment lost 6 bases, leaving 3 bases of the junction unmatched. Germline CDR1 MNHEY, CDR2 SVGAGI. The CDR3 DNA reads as TGTGCCAGCAGGATGACAGGGTCTGGAAACACCATATATTTT. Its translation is CASRMTGSGNTIYF.

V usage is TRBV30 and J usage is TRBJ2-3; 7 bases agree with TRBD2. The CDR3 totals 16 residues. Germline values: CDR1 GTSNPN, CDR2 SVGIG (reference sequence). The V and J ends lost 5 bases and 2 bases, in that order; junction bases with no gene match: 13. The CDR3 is CAWVPLPAGATDTQYF. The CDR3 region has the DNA TGTGCCTGGGTACCCCTGCCGGCGGGAGCCACAGATACGCAGTATTTT.

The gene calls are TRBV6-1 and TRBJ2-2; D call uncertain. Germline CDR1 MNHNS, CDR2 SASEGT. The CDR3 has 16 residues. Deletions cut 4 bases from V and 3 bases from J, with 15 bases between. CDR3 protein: CASSARSPLDTGELFF. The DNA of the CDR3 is TGTGCCAGCAGTGCGCGGTCTCCCTTGGACACCGGGGAGCTGTTTTTT.